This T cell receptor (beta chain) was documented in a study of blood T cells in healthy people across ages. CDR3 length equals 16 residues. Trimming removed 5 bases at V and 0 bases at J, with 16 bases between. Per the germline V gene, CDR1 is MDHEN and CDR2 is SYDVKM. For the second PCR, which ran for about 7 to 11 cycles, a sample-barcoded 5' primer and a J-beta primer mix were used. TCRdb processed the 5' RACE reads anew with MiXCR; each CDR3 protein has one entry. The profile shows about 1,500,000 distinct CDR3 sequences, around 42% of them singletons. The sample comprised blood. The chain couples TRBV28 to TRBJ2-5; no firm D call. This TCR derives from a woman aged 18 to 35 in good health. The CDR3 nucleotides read TGTGCCAGCAGTCCCATGAGAGTCATCTACCAAGAGACCCAGTACTTC. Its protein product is CASSPMRVIYQETQYF.